Below are 9 T cell receptor beta chains sequenced from a single sample in a study of shared clonotypes between healthy human individuals. This table comes from immunoSEQ multiplex PCR, and its TCRdb copy is limited to in-frame clones, with some not included. Found here are 2 million to 2.5 million clones, around 92% of them singletons; the top ten hold 0.37%. Sequenced: naive CD4+ T cells from PBMCs. Stated subset: CD45RA+ positively selected. The receptors stem from a man between 18 and 35 years old in good health. Some clones in this sample may be carry-over from other donors' samples.

V is TRBV28 and J is TRBJ1-3; D remains unclear. Germline loops: CDR1 MDHEN, CDR2 SYDVKM. The CDR3 loop spans 17 amino acids. With 1 base removed from V and 3 bases from J, the gap between germline ends came to 16 bases. CDR3 DNA: TGTGCCAGCAGTTTATACCCCACGGGAGCTGGTGGAAACACCATATATTTT. Protein sequence: CASSLYPTGAGGNTIYF.

This rearrangement joins TRBV18 to TRBJ1-1; weak D call: TRBD1 (5 bases). V lost 1 base and J lost 5, with 14 bases in between. The CDR3 is 15 amino acids. Germline V gene lookup returns CDR1 KGHSH and CDR2 LQKENI. CDR3 protein: CASSPLGVEGTEAFF. CDR3 bases: TGTGCCAGCTCACCACTGGGGGTTGAGGGTACTGAAGCTTTCTTT.

Of note for this clone: The sample carries other DNA sequences with the same CDR3. CDR3 region: CASSPPGLSTDTQYF. CDR3 nucleotide sequence: TGTGCCAGCAGCCCCCCGGGACTATCCACAGATACGCAGTATTTT. The rearrangement links TRBV7-9 to TRBJ2-3, with 7 bases matching TRBD2. The CDR3 runs to 15 residues. V lost 5 bases to trimming and J lost 2 bases; unmatched junction nucleotides: 7. CDR1 and CDR2 from the germline V gene are SEHNR and FQNEAQ (reference sequence).

The chain employs TRBV5-1 and TRBJ2-7; TRBD1 is a possible D gene (6 bases). V shed 4 bases and J shed 6 bases, with 20 bases lying between them. Germline V gives CDR1 SGHRS, CDR2 YFSETQ. The CDR3 is made up of 15 amino acids. The CDR3 DNA reads TGCGCCAGCAGCGGGACGCTACAGGGACGGGGCGAGCAGTACTTC. This encodes CASSGTLQGRGEQYF. Full variable domain (rest looked up from reference TRBV5-1 and TRBJ2-7): KAGVTQTPRYLIKTRGQQVTLSCSPISGHRSVSWYQQTPGQGLQFLFEYFSETQRNKGNFPGRFSGRQFSNSRSEMNVSTLELGDSALYLCASSGTLQGRGEQYFGPGTRLTVT.

This sequence joins TRBV28 and TRBJ2-5; TRBD2 matches at 11 bases. CDR1 is MDHEN, CDR2 SYDVKM, per germline. Unmatched junction bases numbered 13, after V lost 5 bases and J lost 5 bases. This CDR3 has 17 residues. The CDR3 spells CASSPNLSGRAGETQYF. The DNA for the CDR3 is TGTGCCAGCAGTCCCAATCTTAGCGGGAGGGCCGGGGAGACCCAGTACTTC.

This CDR3 is CASSPDGGRLAGERTGELFF. The CDR3 nucleotides read TGTGCCAGCAGCCCTGACGGGGGGCGCCTGGCGGGAGAAAGGACCGGGGAGCTGTTTTTT. The J gene is TRBJ2-2, the V gene TRBV7-7, with D tentatively TRBD2 (7 bases). This CDR3 is 20 amino acids long. V was pared by 5 bases and J by 5 bases, with 30 bases between. From germline, CDR1 is SSHAT and CDR2 FNYEAQ (reference sequence).

The chain combines TRBV28 with TRBJ1-2, with 9 bases lining up with TRBD1. V was clipped by 7 bases and J by 4 bases; unmatched bases: 7. This CDR3 has 14 residues. Germline V CDR1 and CDR2: MDHEN, SYDVKM. Here the CDR3 reads CASKQTGGSYGYTF. CDR3 DNA sequence: TGTGCCAGCAAACAGACAGGGGGGAGCTATGGCTACACCTTC.

This chain joins TRBV28 and TRBJ2-7; D unresolved. Deletions cut 6 bases from V and 2 bases from J, with 11 bases between. This CDR3 is built from 13 residues. Germline V lookup: CDR1 MDHEN, CDR2 SYDVKM. This chain's CDR3 is CASRPPATYEQYF. The CDR3 DNA is TGTGCCAGCAGGCCCCCAGCTACCTACGAGCAGTACTTC.

The V gene is TRBV5-4, the J gene TRBJ2-1, with 11 bases that match TRBD2. The CDR3 covers 19 residues. The trim removed 6 bases at V and 3 bases at J, leaving 17 bases unmatched. CDR1 and CDR2 (germline): SGHNT, YYREEE (reference sequence). In DNA, the CDR3 is TGTGCCAGCACCCCATTACCCGGGACTAGCGGAAAATACTACAATGAGCAGTTCTTC. The encoded protein is CASTPLPGTSGKYYNEQFF.